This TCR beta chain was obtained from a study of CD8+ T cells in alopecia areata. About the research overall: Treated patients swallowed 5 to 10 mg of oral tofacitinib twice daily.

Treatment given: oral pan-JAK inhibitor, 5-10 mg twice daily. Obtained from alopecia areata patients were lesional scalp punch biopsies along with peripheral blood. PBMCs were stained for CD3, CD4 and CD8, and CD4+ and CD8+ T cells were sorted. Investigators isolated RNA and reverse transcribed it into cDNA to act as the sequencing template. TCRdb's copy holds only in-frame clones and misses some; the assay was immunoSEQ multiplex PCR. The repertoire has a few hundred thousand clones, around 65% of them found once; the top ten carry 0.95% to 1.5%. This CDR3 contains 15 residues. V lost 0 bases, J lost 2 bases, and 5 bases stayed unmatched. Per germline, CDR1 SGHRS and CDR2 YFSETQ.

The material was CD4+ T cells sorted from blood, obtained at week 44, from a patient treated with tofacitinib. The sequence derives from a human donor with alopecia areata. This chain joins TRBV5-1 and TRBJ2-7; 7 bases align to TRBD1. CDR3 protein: CASSLAGTATYEQYF. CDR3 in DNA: TGCGCCAGCAGCTTGGCGGGGACAGCAACCTACGAGCAGTACTTC.